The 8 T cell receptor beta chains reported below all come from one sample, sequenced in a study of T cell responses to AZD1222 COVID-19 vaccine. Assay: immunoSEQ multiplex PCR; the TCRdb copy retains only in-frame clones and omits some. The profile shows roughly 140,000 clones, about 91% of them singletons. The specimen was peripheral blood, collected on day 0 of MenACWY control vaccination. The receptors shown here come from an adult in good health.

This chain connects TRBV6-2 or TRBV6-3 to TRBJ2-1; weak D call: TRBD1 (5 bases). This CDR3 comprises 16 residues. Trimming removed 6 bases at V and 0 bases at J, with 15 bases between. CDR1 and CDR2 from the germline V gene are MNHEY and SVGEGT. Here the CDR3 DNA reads TGTGCCAGCAGCCAAATAGGGGCGATCTCCTACAATGAGCAGTTCTTC. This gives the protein CASSQIGAISYNEQFF.

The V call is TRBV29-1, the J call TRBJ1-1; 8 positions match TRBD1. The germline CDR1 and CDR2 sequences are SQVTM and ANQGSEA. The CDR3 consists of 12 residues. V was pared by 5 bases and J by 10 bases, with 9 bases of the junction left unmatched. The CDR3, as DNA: TGCAGCGTTCTTGGACAGGGAAGGGGAGCTTTCTTT. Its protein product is CSVLGQGRGAFF. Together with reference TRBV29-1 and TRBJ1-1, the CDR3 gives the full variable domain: SAVISQKPSRDICQRGTSLTIQCQVDSQVTMMFWYRQQPGQSLTLIATANQGSEATYESGFVIDKFPISRPNLTFSTLTVSNMSPEDSSIYLCSVLGQGRGAFFGQGTRLTVV.

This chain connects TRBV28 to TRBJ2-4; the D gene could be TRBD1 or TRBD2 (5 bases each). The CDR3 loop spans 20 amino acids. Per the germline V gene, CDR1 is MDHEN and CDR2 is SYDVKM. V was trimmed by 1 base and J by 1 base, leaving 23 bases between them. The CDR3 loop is CASSLLSEGTVGRAKNIQYF. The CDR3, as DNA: TGTGCCAGCAGTTTATTGTCAGAGGGGACCGTGGGAAGGGCCAAAAACATTCAGTACTTC.

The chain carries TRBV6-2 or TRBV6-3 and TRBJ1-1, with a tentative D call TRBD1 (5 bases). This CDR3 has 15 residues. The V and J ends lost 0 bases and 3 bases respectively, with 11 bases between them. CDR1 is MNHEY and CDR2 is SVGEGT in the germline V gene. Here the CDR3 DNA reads TGTGCCAGCAGTTACTCGAGGAGGGGAGACACTGAAGCTTTCTTT. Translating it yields CASSYSRRGDTEAFF.

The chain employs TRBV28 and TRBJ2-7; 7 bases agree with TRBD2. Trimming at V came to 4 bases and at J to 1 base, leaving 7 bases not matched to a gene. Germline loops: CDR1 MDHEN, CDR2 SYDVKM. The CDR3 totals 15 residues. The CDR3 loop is CASSSLTSTSYEQYF. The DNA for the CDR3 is TGTGCCAGCAGTTCCCTGACTAGCACATCCTACGAGCAGTACTTC.

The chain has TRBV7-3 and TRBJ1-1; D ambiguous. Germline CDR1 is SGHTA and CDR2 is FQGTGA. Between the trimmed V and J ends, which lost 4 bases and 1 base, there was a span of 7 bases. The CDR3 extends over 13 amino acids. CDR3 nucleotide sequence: TGTGCCAGCAGCTCACAAGAGAACACTGAAGCTTTCTTT. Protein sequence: CASSSQENTEAFF.

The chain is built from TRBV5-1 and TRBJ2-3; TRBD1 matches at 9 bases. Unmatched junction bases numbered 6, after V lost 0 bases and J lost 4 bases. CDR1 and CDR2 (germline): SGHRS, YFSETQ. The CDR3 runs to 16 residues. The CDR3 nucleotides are TGCGCCAGCAGCTTGGCCCGGACAGGGGACGCAGATACGCAGTATTTT. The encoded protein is CASSLARTGDADTQYF.

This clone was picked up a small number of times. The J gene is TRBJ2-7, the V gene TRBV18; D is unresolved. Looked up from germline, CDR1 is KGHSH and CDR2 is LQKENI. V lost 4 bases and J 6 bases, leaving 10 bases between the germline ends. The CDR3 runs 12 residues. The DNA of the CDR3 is TGTGCCAGCTCACGGCCCAGTACCGAGCAGTACTTC. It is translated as CASSRPSTEQYF.